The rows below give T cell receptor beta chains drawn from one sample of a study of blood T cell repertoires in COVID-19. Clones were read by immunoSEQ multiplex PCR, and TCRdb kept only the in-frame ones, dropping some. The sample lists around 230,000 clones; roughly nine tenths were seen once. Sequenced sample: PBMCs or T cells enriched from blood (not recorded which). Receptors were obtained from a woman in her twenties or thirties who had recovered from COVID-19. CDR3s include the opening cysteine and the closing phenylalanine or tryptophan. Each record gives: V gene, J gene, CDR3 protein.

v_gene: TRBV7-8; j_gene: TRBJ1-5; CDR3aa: CASSPGSGLSQPQHF
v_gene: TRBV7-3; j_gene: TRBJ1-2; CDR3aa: CASSSIRDTNLYGYTF
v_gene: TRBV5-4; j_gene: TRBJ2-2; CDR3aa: CASSLAPTGGTGELFF
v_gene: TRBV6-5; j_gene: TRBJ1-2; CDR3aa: CASSYFQGNGYTF
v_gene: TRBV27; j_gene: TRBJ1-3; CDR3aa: CASSSAGNTIYF
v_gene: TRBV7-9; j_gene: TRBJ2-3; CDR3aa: CASSDASGTGDTQYF
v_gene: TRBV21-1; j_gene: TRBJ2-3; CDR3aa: CASSKGPSGGDTQYF
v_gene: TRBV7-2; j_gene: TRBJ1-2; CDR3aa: CASSLGAGPDYGYTF
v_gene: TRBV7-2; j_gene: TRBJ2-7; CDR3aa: CASSLATGGSTYEQYF
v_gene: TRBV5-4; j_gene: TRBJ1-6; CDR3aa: CASSLENGVDNSPLHF
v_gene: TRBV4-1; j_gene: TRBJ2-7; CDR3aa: CASSQDKRGDEQYF
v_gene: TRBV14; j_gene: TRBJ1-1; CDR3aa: CASSQDWRSRADVPEAFF
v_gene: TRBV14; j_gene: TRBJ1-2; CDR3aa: CASSHGGGAGEYGYTF
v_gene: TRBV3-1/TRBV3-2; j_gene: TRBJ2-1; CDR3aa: CASSQDRGGPQSYNEQFF
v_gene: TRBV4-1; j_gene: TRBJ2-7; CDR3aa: CASSQWTSGTRYEQYF
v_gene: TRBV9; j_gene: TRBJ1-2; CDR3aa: CASSVGGRVGNYGYTF
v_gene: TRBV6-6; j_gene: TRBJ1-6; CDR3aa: CASSWGSPGHTTSYNSPLHF
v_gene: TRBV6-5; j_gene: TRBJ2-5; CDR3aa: CASRSDRAQETQYF
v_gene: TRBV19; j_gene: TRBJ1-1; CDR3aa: CASSSDRVDTEAFF
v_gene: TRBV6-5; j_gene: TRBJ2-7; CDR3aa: CASSLGTGIYEQYF
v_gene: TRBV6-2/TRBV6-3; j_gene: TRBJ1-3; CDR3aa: CASSSGFPGNTIYF
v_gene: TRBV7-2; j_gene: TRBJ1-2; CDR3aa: CASSLAKQVGNYGYTF
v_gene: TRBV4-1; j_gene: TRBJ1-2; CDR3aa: CASSQRQGAGGYTF
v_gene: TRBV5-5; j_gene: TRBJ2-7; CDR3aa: CASSTPGTGLDEQYF
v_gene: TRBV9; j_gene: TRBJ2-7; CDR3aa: CASSVDRGYEQYF
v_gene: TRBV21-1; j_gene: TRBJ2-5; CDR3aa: CASSPHGTTQETQYF
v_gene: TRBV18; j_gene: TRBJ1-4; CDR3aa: CASTRAGGDSEKLFF
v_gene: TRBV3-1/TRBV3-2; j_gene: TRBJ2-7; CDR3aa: CASSQVGNHEQYF
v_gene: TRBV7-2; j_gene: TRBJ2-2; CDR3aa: CASSLRGGYTGELFF
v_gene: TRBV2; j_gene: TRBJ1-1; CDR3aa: CASSPPVNTEAFF
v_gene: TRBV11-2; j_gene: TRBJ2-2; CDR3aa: CASSFQGSNTGELFF
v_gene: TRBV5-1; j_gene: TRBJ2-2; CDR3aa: CASSPQRGSLGELFF
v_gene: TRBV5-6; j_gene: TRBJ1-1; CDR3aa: CASSLWQGNTEAFF
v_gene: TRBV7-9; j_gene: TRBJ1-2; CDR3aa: CASSSGQGYGYTF
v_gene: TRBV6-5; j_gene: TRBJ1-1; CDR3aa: CASEARQRAITFF
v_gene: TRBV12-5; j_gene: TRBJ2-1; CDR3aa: CASVRGAGYNEQFF
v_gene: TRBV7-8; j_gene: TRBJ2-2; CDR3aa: CASSSDRGRKTGELFF
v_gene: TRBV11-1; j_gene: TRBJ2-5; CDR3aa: CASSPGLEVKTQYF
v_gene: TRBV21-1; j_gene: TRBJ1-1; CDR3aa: CASSQTGEDTEAFF
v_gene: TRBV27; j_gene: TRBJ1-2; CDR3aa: CASSQQGASYGYTF
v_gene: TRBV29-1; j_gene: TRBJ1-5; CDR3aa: CSVCSAAGQPQHF
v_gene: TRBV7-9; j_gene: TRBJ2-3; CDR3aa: CASSPRVDTQYF